These T cell receptor beta chains were read from a single sample in a study of CD8+ T cells in alopecia areata. TCRdb's copy holds only in-frame clones and misses some; the assay was immunoSEQ multiplex PCR. Among roughly 190,000 clones listed, over 55% were seen once. The sample in question was CD4+ T cells sorted from blood, obtained at week 24, from a patient treated with tofacitinib. These receptor sequences come from a human donor with alopecia areata. The CDR3 runs from the conserved cysteine through the conserved F or W. A D gene is named only where the DNA matches it firmly. The size field is filled for only some rows; it gives once, few, many or a size class.

d_call: -; v_call: TRBV29-1; j_call: TRBJ2-1; clone_size: once; cdr3_aa: CSVDTPSSEQFF; cdr3_nt: TGCAGCGTTGATACCCCGAGCTCTGAGCAGTTCTTC
d_call: -; v_call: TRBV29-1; j_call: TRBJ1-2; clone_size: -; cdr3_aa: CSAHLVGQGYTF; cdr3_nt: TGCAGCGCACATTTGGTTGGACAGGGCTACACCTTC
d_call: TRBD1; v_call: TRBV6-1; j_call: TRBJ1-5; clone_size: many; cdr3_aa: CASSGTGTGDQPQHF; cdr3_nt: TGTGCCAGCAGTGGCACGGGGACAGGCGATCAGCCCCAGCATTTT
d_call: -; v_call: TRBV4-1; j_call: TRBJ1-1; clone_size: -; cdr3_aa: CASSQETHGGTEAFF; cdr3_nt: TGCGCCAGCAGCCAAGAAACCCACGGGGGCACTGAAGCTTTCTTT
d_call: -; v_call: TRBV30; j_call: TRBJ2-4; clone_size: -; cdr3_aa: CAWSEGELAKNIQYF; cdr3_nt: TGTGCCTGGAGTGAGGGTGAACTAGCCAAAAACATTCAGTACTTC
d_call: -; v_call: TRBV29-1; j_call: TRBJ1-1; clone_size: -; cdr3_aa: CSVEPDSGVGAFF; cdr3_nt: TGCAGCGTTGAACCCGACTCGGGGGTTGGAGCTTTCTTT
d_call: TRBD2; v_call: TRBV5-6; j_call: TRBJ2-7; clone_size: few; cdr3_aa: CASSLVAGTSSYEQYF; cdr3_nt: TGTGCCAGCAGCTTGGTAGCGGGGACCAGCTCCTACGAGCAGTACTTC
d_call: -; v_call: TRBV30; j_call: TRBJ2-2; clone_size: -; cdr3_aa: CASPGEWGRTNTGELFF; cdr3_nt: TGTGCCTCCCCGGGTGAATGGGGGAGGACGAACACCGGGGAGCTGTTTTTT
d_call: -; v_call: TRBV9; j_call: TRBJ2-5; clone_size: -; cdr3_aa: CASSVALGRETQYF; cdr3_nt: TGTGCCAGCAGCGTGGCCCTGGGGAGGGAGACCCAGTACTTC
d_call: -; v_call: TRBV11-1; j_call: TRBJ2-3; clone_size: -; cdr3_aa: CASSPGASWGTDTQYF; cdr3_nt: TGTGCCAGCAGCCCAGGAGCTTCCTGGGGAACAGATACGCAGTATTTT